Sequencing of this T cell receptor beta chain was carried out in a study of T-cell memory formation after mild COVID-19. The wider study: Largely, the TCR clusters proved donor specific. Study-wide findings and caveats: CD4+ clones that contracted lay mainly in CM and EM; CD8+ ones lay in EMRA. Some clones that responded turned up in pre-infection memory, which suggests that cross-reactive memory joined in.

A remark on this clonotype: Its specificity is not known.

CDR3 size: 14 residues. The TCR alpha and TCR beta cDNA libraries, bearing sample barcodes and UMIs, were generated by 5'RACE using constant-segment primers. TCRdb re-derived calls from the 5' RACE reads in MiXCR, one entry per CDR3 protein. The table shows about 39,000 distinct CDR3 sequences, with 6.1% occurring only once. The TCR sequence derives from an adult who had mild COVID-19 (a few samples of this study predate the infection). Cell type and time point are not known. Sequenced: PBMCs or a T cell subset sorted from them (not recorded which). This chain joins TRBV21-1 and TRBJ1-1. TRBV21-1 is a listed pseudogene. This CDR3 reads CASSKMFPGAEAFF. CDR3 in DNA: TGTGCCAGCAGCAAGATGTTTCCTGGCGCTGAAGCTTTCTTT.